This T cell receptor beta chain was captured in a study of T-cell reconstitution after alpha-beta-depleted transplantation in children. A library of TCRbeta sequences, prepared with unique molecular identifiers, was generated. TCRdb itself ran the PCR reads through MiXCR, one entry per CDR3 protein. The table shows hundreds of thousands of distinct CDR3 sequences, with approximately 13% occurring only once. This clonotype was obtained from a male patient between 10 and 17 years old who had a stem cell transplant for acute myeloid leukemia, so the T cells may come from the graft donor. The sequenced sample was PBMCs, mostly from graft donor cells, obtained 360 days after TCRalphabeta/CD19-depleted stem cell transplant.

Here the CDR3 DNA reads TGCAGTGGCCGCTCCCACTACAATCCCTACGAGCAGTACTTC. This encodes CSGRSHYNPYEQYF. The chain couples TRBV20-1 to TRBJ2-7; D not certain. The ends were cut back, 7 bases at V and 2 bases at J, with 18 bases in the middle. Germline CDR1 and CDR2: DFQATT and SNEGSKA (reference sequence). CDR3 size: 14 residues.